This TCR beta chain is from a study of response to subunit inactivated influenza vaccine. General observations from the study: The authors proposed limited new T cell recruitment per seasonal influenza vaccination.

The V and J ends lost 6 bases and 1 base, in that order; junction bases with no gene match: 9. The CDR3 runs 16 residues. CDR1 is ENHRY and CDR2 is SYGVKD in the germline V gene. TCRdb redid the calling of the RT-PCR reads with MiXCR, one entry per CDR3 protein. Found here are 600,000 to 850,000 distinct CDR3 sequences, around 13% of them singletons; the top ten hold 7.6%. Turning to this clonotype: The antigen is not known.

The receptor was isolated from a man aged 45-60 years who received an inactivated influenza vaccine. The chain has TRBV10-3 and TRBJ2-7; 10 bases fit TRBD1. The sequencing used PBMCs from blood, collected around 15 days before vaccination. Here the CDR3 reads CAIRDQGGQGSYEQYF. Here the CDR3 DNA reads TGTGCCATCAGAGACCAAGGGGGACAGGGGTCCTACGAGCAGTACTTC.